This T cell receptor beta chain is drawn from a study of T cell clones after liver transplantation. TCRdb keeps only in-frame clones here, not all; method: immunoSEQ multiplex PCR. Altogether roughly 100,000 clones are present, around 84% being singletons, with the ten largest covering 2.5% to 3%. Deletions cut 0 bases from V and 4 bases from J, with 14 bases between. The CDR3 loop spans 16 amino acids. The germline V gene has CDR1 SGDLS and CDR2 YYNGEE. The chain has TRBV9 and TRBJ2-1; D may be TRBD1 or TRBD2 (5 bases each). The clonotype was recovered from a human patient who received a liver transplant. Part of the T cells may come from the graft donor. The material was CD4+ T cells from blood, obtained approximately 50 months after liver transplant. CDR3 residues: CASSVAVRDGYNEQFF. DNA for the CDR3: TGTGCCAGCAGCGTAGCGGTCCGGGACGGGTACAATGAGCAGTTCTTC.